The clone carrying this TCR beta chain appeared a few times. V shed 10 bases and J 3 bases; nucleotides not matched to a gene: 12. Looked up from germline, CDR1 is SNHLY and CDR2 is FYNNEI. The CDR3 consists of 15 residues. This sample was taken from a study of molecular identifiers for immune sequencing clone quantification. TCRdb passed the PCR reads through MiXCR, listing each CDR3 protein once. The sample contains some 320,000 distinct CDR3 sequences, about a fifth of which appear only once. V and J are TRBV2 and TRBJ1-2; 9 nucleotides line up with TRBD1. This receptor was identified in a human donor in good health. Some libraries in this study had Jurkat cell RNA spiked in. Source material: naive CD8+ T cells from blood, with Jurkat cell RNA spiked in. Subset noted: FACS-sorted CD8+CD4-CCR7+CD45RA+ naive T cells. CDR3 sequence: CATADRDRDDYGYTF. CDR3 bases: TGTGCCACCGCTGACCGGGACAGGGACGACTATGGCTACACCTTC.